This is a list of T cell receptor beta chains from one sample in a study of CD8+ T cells in alopecia areata. The assay was immunoSEQ multiplex PCR, and TCRdb's table has in-frame clones only and misses some. The table shows around 200,000 clones, with less than 70% occurring only once. The sequenced sample was CD8+ T cells sorted from blood, obtained at week 24, from a patient treated with tofacitinib. The origin of the receptors is a human donor with alopecia areata. The CDR3 runs from the conserved cysteine through the conserved F or W. The order of the fields is V gene, J gene, CDR3 protein.

TRBV4-3,TRBJ2-3,CASSQDLPDGTDTQYF
TRBV7-2,TRBJ2-7,CASSPGTGVAYEQYF
TRBV6-5,TRBJ1-2,CASSYSAAEYGYTF
TRBV29-1,TRBJ1-2,CSTGTDSYGYTF
TRBV30,TRBJ1-2,CAWSLIGNYGYTF
TRBV13,TRBJ1-2,CASRDYEVGGYTF
TRBV7-6,TRBJ1-5,CASSPHTRGDDQPQHF
TRBV29-1,TRBJ1-2,CSVEAVGYGYTF
TRBV7-6,TRBJ2-5,CASSLRQQKETQYF
TRBV7-3,TRBJ1-1,CASSFGTANEAFF
TRBV29-1,TRBJ1-1,CSVADRGNTEAFF
TRBV4-3,TRBJ2-3,CASSPGRLAGDTQYF
TRBV4-3,TRBJ1-1,CASSQVVGTEAFF
TRBV27,TRBJ2-7,CASSSLPRQGYEQYF
TRBV2,TRBJ2-3,CASSPGTASTDTQYF
TRBV29-1,TRBJ2-5,CSVEGGFGQETQYF
TRBV7-8,TRBJ2-3,CASRQTLAGVSTDTQYF
TRBV2,TRBJ1-5,CASSVRGNSNQPQHF
TRBV29-1,TRBJ2-7,CSVELRSYEQYF
TRBV6-5,TRBJ2-2,CASSYSGENTGELFF
TRBV21-1,TRBJ2-3,CASSKAGTSGDRTDTQYF
TRBV13,TRBJ2-2,CASSTGQANTGELFF
TRBV29-1,TRBJ2-7,CSVGGNEQYF
TRBV4-2,TRBJ1-2,CASSQDISQGDGYTF
TRBV13,TRBJ1-5,CASSAGSSNQPQHF
TRBV7-2,TRBJ1-4,CASSLGSATNEKLFF
TRBV29-1,TRBJ2-7,CSVEDLQGANYEQYF
TRBV15,TRBJ1-1,CATSRVRQGPNTEAFF
TRBV30,TRBJ2-1,CAWLIAGSEQFF
TRBV13,TRBJ1-1,CASLGQGNTEAFF
TRBV10-3,-,CAIGQETEFAYEQYF
TRBV30,TRBJ1-6,CAWSRGQGDSPLHF
TRBV29-1,TRBJ1-1,CSVVVGGQAFF
TRBV4-3,TRBJ2-7,CASSQDSPGGRYEQYF
TRBV7-6,TRBJ2-1,CASSLKTSGGEEQFF
TRBV14,TRBJ2-5,CASSQDGGGFGETQYF
TRBV5-1,TRBJ1-2,CASSPGEELNYGYTF
TRBV7-8,TRBJ1-5,CASSLRNGNQPQHF
TRBV2,TRBJ2-5,CASSDLVGTQETQYF
TRBV27,TRBJ1-1,CASSLDGGRPDTEAFF
TRBV11-2,TRBJ2-7,CASSPGTGGEQYF
TRBV10-3,TRBJ2-7,CAISVKVGQSSYEQYF